This T cell receptor beta chain was recovered during a study of Tregs in tolerant kidney transplant recipients. Study-level information: Recipient PBMCs carried a CFSE label and met irradiated graft donor PBMCs for more than five days before FACS sorting. Notes on the study in general: This study did not directly address biological reproducibility.

The CDR3 runs to 13 residues. CDR1 and CDR2 from the germline V gene are ENHRY and SYGVKD. V lost 2 bases, J lost 8 bases, and 11 bases lay in between. In regard to this clone: The target antigen is unknown.

Some clones are missing from TCRdb's copy, which holds only in-frame ones; the method was immunoSEQ multiplex PCR. The repertoire holds about 5,000 clones, with just under 40% as singletons. The TCR comes from a human donor in good health. The V call is TRBV10-3, the J call TRBJ2-3; unclear D gene. The sequenced material came from CD8+ T cells from blood cultured with allogeneic cells. CDR3 bases: TGTGCCATCAGTGAGAACGCCCCAGGTACGCAGTATTTT. Encoded protein: CAISENAPGTQYF.